The 22 T cell receptor beta chains below were found in one sample sequenced in a study of blood T cell repertoires in COVID-19 (dated by TCRdb to about 2020). Library preparation used the immunoSEQ multiplex PCR assay. Here the immuneACCESS table is served through TCRdb, limited to in-frame sequences with V and J called. Missing clones are a known gap in these copies; in checked studies unresolved V genes cover under half, and the rest lacks a known reason. The sample table holds under 200,000 clones, of which 80% were seen once. The ten largest account for about 6.8% of the sample. Source material: peripheral blood. The receptor source for this set is a man in his 70s with active or convalescent COVID-19.

The chain carries TRBV10-3 and TRBJ1-2, with D hard to call. The V and J ends lost 0 bases and 8 bases respectively, with 13 bases between them. The CDR3 has 14 amino acids. The germline V gene encodes CDR1 ENHRY and CDR2 SYGVKD. CDR3 sequence reads: CAISESGRSWGYTF. The DNA for the CDR3 is TGTGCCATCAGTGAGTCAGGCAGGTCTTGGGGCTACACCTTC.

The V call is TRBV19, the J call TRBJ1-1, with a tentative D call TRBD1 (5 bases). V was shortened by 6 bases and J by 1 base, with 15 bases between the two germline ends. The CDR3 spans 15 residues. Looked up from germline, CDR1 is LNHDA and CDR2 is SQIVND (reference sequence). The CDR3 nucleotides read TGTGCCAGTAGCCCCCTTGGCAGGGCGAACACTGAAGCTTTCTTT. This gives the protein CASSPLGRANTEAFF.

The sample holds a few counts of this clone. This rearrangement joins TRBV4-3 to TRBJ2-7; 10 bases are shared with TRBD1. Germline CDR1 is LGHNA and CDR2 is YSLEER. CDR3 length: 17 residues. The ends lost 1 base at V and 2 bases at J; junction bases unmatched: 8. CDR3 nucleotide sequence: TGCGCCAGCAGCCAAGGGGCGTGGACAGGGGGGACCTACGAGCAGTACTTC. This codes for CASSQGAWTGGTYEQYF.

Ten or more counts support this clone. This chain connects TRBV19 to TRBJ1-2; 11 nucleotides match TRBD1. Germline V lookup: CDR1 LNHDA, CDR2 SQIVND (reference sequence). V dropped 4 bases and J dropped 8; count of bases not matched to a gene: 9. The CDR3 loop spans 15 amino acids. The CDR3 here is CASSTPPGQGDGYTF. CDR3 bases: TGTGCCAGTAGTACGCCCCCGGGACAGGGGGACGGCTACACCTTC.

V and J are TRBV30 and TRBJ1-3; TRBD1 is a possible D gene (6 bases). V was clipped by 0 bases and J by 4 bases, with 13 bases between them. The CDR3 sequence is 15 residues long. CDR1 is GTSNPN and CDR2 is SVGIG in the germline V gene (reference sequence). The CDR3 here is CAWSVGGARGNTIYF. CDR3 nucleotides: TGTGCCTGGAGTGTGGGGGGGGCGCGAGGAAACACCATATATTTT.

The gene calls are TRBV6-5 and TRBJ1-3; TRBD1 matches 8 bases. Losses at the gene ends were 6 bases for V and 3 bases for J; bases not matched to a gene: 4. CDR1 MNHEY and CDR2 SVGAGI come from the germline V gene. CDR3 length: 14 residues. The CDR3 nucleotides read TGTGCCAGCAGCTCAACAGGGGGTGGAAACACCATATATTTT. The encoded protein is CASSSTGGGNTIYF.

The chain combines TRBV4-1 with TRBJ1-2; D perhaps matches TRBD1 (6 bases). V lost 2 bases to trimming and J lost 6 bases, with 19 bases between them. Germline CDR1 MGHRA, CDR2 YSYEKL. The CDR3 is 16 amino acids. The DNA for the CDR3 is TGCGCCAGCAGCCAACCGAGGGATACAGGGCGACATGGCTACACCTTC. It specifies CASSQPRDTGRHGYTF.

The chain recombines TRBV5-4 with TRBJ1-6, with TRBD1 matching 7 bases. The V segment lost 1 base and the J segment 8 bases; nucleotides outside the gene matches: 3. Germline assignment: CDR1 SGHNT and CDR2 YYREEE (reference sequence). This CDR3 region has 14 residues. CDR3 sequence: CASSLWQGDSPLHF. In DNA, the CDR3 is TGTGCCAGCAGCTTGTGGCAGGGGGATTCACCCCTCCACTTT.

V gene TRBV2 combines with J gene TRBJ1-2, with no clear D. Trimming pared 5 bases from V and 6 bases from J, leaving 19 bases between. CDR3 length equals 15 residues. Per germline, CDR1 SNHLY and CDR2 FYNNEI. In DNA form, the CDR3 reads TGTGCCAGCAGTCCCCGGGTGACCACTTGGAATGGCTACACCTTC. Protein product: CASSPRVTTWNGYTF.

CDR3 loop: CASSLEGGGVNQPQHF. The CDR3 DNA reads as TGTGCCAGCAGCTTGGAGGGTGGAGGGGTCAATCAGCCCCAGCATTTT. The rearrangement joins TRBV5-6 to TRBJ1-5; TRBD1 might be the D (5 bases). The V gene lost 0 bases and the J gene lost 3 bases, with 13 bases spanning the gap. Germline V lookup: CDR1 SGHDT, CDR2 YYEEEE. This CDR3 contains 16 residues.

The V call is TRBV7-2, the J call TRBJ2-1; D uncertain. The CDR3 consists of 15 residues. CDR1 SGHTA and CDR2 FQGNSA come from the germline V gene. V was pared by 1 base and J by 3 bases, with 10 bases between. CDR3 nucleotides: TGTGCCAGCAGCTTAGGTGGGCAGTTCTACAATGAGCAGTTCTTC. As protein: CASSLGGQFYNEQFF.

Regarding this clone: Other nucleotide sequences in the sample specify the same CDR3. The chain combines TRBV29-1 with TRBJ2-7, with 7 bases aligning to TRBD1. Germline V gene data show CDR1 as SQVTM and CDR2 as ANQGSEA. The CDR3 consists of 13 residues. The V gene end was trimmed by 8 bases and the J gene end by 4 bases; junction bases not matched to a gene: 11. The CDR3 region is CSTTGTDNYEQYF. The CDR3 nucleotides are TGCAGCACCACCGGGACAGATAATTACGAGCAGTACTTC.

The chain joins TRBV6-4 to TRBJ1-1; a possible D gene is TRBD1 (5 bases). Germline values: CDR1 MRHNA, CDR2 SNTAGT. The CDR3 covers 14 residues. V lost 5 bases and J 1 base, leaving 11 bases between the germline ends. CDR3 DNA sequence: TGTGCCAGCAGTCCCAGGGCTGAGAACACTGAAGCTTTCTTT. Protein product: CASSPRAENTEAFF.

The CDR3 nucleotides read TGTGCCAGCAGCTTTAAGGCGGGAGGGCCGGGGGCCAACGTCCTGACTTTC. Encoded protein: CASSFKAGGPGANVLTF. The chain links TRBV5-4 to TRBJ2-6, with TRBD2 matching 9 bases. The CDR3 consists of 17 residues. The V gene's germline CDR1 is SGHNT and CDR2 YYREEE (reference sequence). V trimming: 2 bases; J trimming: 4 bases; junction bases outside the gene matches: 7.

The chain joins TRBV6-6 to TRBJ2-5; 7 bases match TRBD2. The CDR3 covers 12 residues. Trimming took 8 bases from V and 5 from J; bases not matched to a gene: 5. Germline-derived CDR1 and CDR2 are MNHNY and SVGAGI (reference sequence). The CDR3 sequence is CASEGEGETQYF. CDR3 in DNA: TGTGCCAGCGAAGGGGAGGGGGAGACCCAGTACTTC.

This chain joins TRBV7-7 and TRBJ1-5, with 8 bases aligning to TRBD1. The CDR3 spans 15 residues. Germline assignment: CDR1 SSHAT and CDR2 FNYEAQ (reference sequence). Trimming took 4 bases from V and 6 from J; bases not matched to a gene: 8. CDR3 sequence (DNA): TGTGCCAGCAGCTCGGACAGGGCTCCTGGTCAGCCCCAGCATTTT. Translated, it gives CASSSDRAPGQPQHF.

V is TRBV5-1 and J is TRBJ2-7; 7 bases line up with TRBD1. V trimming: 2 bases; J trimming: 2 bases; junction bases outside the gene matches: 7. Germline lookup yields CDR1 SGHRS and CDR2 YFSETQ. CDR3 length: 15 residues. The CDR3 DNA reads TGCGCCAGCAGCTTTAGGACAGGCTCTGCCTACGAGCAGTACTTC. Amino acids: CASSFRTGSAYEQYF.

In this sample, this clone turned up a few times. The rearrangement joins TRBV2 to TRBJ1-1, with 7 bases matching TRBD1. The germline CDR1 and CDR2 sequences are SNHLY and FYNNEI. Losses at the gene ends were 8 bases for V and 1 base for J; bases not matched to a gene: 4. The CDR3 is made up of 13 amino acids. The CDR3 DNA sequence: TGTGCCAGCGTGGGGGACAGGAACACTGAAGCTTTCTTT. Protein sequence: CASVGDRNTEAFF.

The chain combines TRBV6-5 with TRBJ1-5, with D unresolved. CDR1 and CDR2 from the germline V gene are MNHEY and SVGAGI. The CDR3 spans 15 residues. V lost 0 bases to trimming and J lost 2 bases, with 8 bases between them. DNA of the CDR3: TGTGCCAGCAGTTACTCGAGGGCTCGCAATCAGCCCCAGCATTTT. Its protein product is CASSYSRARNQPQHF.

This clone appeared a single time. The V call is TRBV6-5, the J call TRBJ2-3; 7 bases map to TRBD2. V gave up 7 bases and J gave up 5 bases; unmatched junction bases: 12. CDR3 length: 15 amino acids. Germline lookup yields CDR1 MNHEY and CDR2 SVGAGI. The CDR3 DNA reads TGTGCCAGCACTCCCACCTGGACTAGGGTAGATACGCAGTATTTT. It is translated as CASTPTWTRVDTQYF.

V usage is TRBV19 and J usage is TRBJ1-1; D may be TRBD1 (6 bases). The V gene lost 3 bases and the J gene lost 2 bases, with 10 bases spanning the gap. CDR3 length: 14 amino acids. Per the germline V gene, CDR1 is LNHDA and CDR2 is SQIVND (reference sequence). As DNA, the CDR3 is TGTGCCAGTAGTATCAGGGGACCCAACACTGAAGCTTTCTTT. Residues: CASSIRGPNTEAFF.

V and J are TRBV5-4 and TRBJ1-1; 8 bases align to TRBD1. This CDR3 spans 15 amino acids. Looked up from germline, CDR1 is SGHNT and CDR2 is YYREEE (reference sequence). The V and J ends lost 4 bases and 4 bases, in that order; junction bases with no gene match: 9. This CDR3 is CASSTLQGVGTEAFF. In DNA form, the CDR3 reads TGTGCCAGCAGCACATTACAGGGGGTCGGCACTGAAGCTTTCTTT.